Described below is a single T cell receptor (beta chain) sequence and its context. Its antigen remains unidentified. Germline loops: CDR1 SGHAT, CDR2 FQNNGV. The junction had 12 bases not matched to a gene; V was cut back by 5 bases and J by 7 bases. This CDR3 has 17 amino acids. This record belongs to a study of graft-versus-host responses after intestinal transplantation. Across the study: Recipients uniformly received anti-thymocyte globulin induction, followed by tacrolimus and steroids for three to four years. Study-wide findings and caveats: Early post-transplant HvG declines were associated with peak circulating GvH clone levels.

Method: immunoSEQ multiplex PCR; TCRdb's copy keeps in-frame clones and lacks some. Here the sample spans 30,000 or so clones, around 85% being singletons. The sequences come from unstimulated CD8+ T cells sorted from spleen or lymph node cells, collected before intestinal transplant. This chain uses TRBV11-2 with TRBJ2-4, with TRBD1 identical over 12 bases. The TCR sequence derives from a human donor who received an intestinal transplant. CDR3 amino acids: CASSLLGQGAVGNIQYF. Written as DNA, the CDR3 is TGTGCCAGCAGCCTACTGGGACAGGGGGCGGTGGGGAACATTCAGTACTTC.